This T cell receptor beta chain was documented in a study of cytomegalovirus exposure and HLA in healthy donors. Overall study context: Across 300 to 400 genotyped donors, around 82% landed in the Caucasian-associated ancestry cluster. Notes on the study in general: Presence/absence analyses took donor sequencing depth as roughly uniform. In a later analysis, TCR association rates varied by HLA locus: DRB1 most, HLA-C fewest.

With respect to this clone: Its antigen is not identified.

Germline assignment: CDR1 SGHNT and CDR2 YYREEE (reference sequence). With 4 bases removed from V and 3 bases from J, the gap between germline ends came to 14 bases. The CDR3 loop spans 14 amino acids. The PCR contained 60 Vbeta and 13 Jbeta primers. Repertoires were generated with immunoSEQ multiplex PCR, while TCRdb's copy carries only in-frame clones and drops some. The table includes hundreds of thousands of clones, more than 85% detected once. This TCR came from a woman under 30 in good health and CMV-seronegative. J is TRBJ2-7 and V is TRBV5-4, with D possibly TRBD1 on 5 matching bases. The source material was PBMCs. This chain's CDR3 is CASSQGAQDYEQYF. The CDR3 nucleotides are TGTGCCAGCAGCCAAGGGGCTCAAGACTACGAGCAGTACTTC. Using reference TRBV5-4 and TRBJ2-7 for the parts outside the CDR3, the full variable domain is ETGVTQSPTHLIKTRGQQVTLRCSSQSGHNTVSWYQQALGQGPQFIFQYYREEENGRGNFPPRFSGLQFPNYSSELNVNALELDDSALYLCASSQGAQDYEQYFGPGTRLTVT.